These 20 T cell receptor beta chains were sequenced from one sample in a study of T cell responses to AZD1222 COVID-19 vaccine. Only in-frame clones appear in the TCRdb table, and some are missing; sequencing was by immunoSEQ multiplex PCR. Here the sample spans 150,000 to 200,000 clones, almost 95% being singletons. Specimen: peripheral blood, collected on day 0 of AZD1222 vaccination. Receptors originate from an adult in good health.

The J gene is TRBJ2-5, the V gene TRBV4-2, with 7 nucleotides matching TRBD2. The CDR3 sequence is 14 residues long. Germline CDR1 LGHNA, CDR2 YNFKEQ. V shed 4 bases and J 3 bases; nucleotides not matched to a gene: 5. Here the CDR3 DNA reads TGTGCCAGCAGCCTACAGACTAGCAAAGAGACCCAGTACTTC. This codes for CASSLQTSKETQYF.

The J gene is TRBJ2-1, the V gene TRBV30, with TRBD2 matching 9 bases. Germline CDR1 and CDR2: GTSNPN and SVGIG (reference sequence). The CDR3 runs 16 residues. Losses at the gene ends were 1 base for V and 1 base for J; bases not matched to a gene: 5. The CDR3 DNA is TGTGCCTGGAGTGGGGATAGCGGGAGATCCTACAATGAGCAGTTCTTC. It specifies CAWSGDSGRSYNEQFF. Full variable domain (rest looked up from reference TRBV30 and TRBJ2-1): SQTIHQWPATLVQPVGSPLSLECTVEGTSNPNLYWYRQAAGRGLQLLFYSVGIGQISSEVPQNLSASRPQDRQFILSSKKLLLSDSGFYLCAWSGDSGRSYNEQFFGPGTRLTVL.

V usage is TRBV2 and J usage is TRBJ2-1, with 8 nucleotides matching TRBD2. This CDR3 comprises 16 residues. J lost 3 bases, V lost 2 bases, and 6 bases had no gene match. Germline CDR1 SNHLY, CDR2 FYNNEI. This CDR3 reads CASSESRLAFYNEQFF. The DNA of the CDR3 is TGTGCCAGCAGTGAATCGAGACTAGCGTTCTACAATGAGCAGTTCTTC.

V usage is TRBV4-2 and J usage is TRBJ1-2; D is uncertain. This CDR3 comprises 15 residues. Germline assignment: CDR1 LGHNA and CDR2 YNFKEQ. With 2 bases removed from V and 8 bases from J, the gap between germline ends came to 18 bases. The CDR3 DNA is TGTGCCAGCAGCCAATCTCAACACTCCTCTGGAGGCTACACCTTC. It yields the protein CASSQSQHSSGGYTF.

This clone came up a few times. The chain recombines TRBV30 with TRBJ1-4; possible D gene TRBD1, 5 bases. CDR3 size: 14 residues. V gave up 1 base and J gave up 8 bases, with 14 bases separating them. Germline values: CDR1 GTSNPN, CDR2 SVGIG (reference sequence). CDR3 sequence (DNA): TGTGCCTGGAGTGGGGGATCGGGGGGAGAAAAACTGTTTTTT. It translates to CAWSGGSGGEKLFF.

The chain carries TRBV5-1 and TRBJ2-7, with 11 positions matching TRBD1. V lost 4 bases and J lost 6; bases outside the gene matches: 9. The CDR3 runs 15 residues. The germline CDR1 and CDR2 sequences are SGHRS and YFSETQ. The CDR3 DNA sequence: TGCGCCAGCAGCCCTACTCCCGGACAGGGGGCCGAGCAGTACTTC. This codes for CASSPTPGQGAEQYF.

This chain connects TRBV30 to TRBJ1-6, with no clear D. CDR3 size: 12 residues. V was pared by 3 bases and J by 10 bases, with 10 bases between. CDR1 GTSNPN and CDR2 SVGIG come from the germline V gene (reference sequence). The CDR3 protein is CAWRAGGSPLHF. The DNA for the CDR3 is TGTGCCTGGAGGGCGGGAGGGTCACCCCTCCACTTT.

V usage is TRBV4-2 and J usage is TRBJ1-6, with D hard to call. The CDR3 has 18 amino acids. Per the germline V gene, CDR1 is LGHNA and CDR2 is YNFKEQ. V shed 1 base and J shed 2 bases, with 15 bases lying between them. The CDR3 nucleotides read TGTGCCAGCAGCCAAGTACCTCCGGCCGATACCTATAATTCACCCCTCCACTTT. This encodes CASSQVPPADTYNSPLHF.

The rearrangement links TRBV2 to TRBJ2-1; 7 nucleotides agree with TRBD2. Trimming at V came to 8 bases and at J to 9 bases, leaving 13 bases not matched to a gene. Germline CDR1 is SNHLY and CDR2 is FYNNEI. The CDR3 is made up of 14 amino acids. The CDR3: CASDGGGASFEQFF. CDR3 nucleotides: TGTGCCAGCGACGGGGGAGGGGCGTCGTTTGAGCAGTTCTTC.

CDR3 sequence: CASSPAIQGYGANVLTF. The CDR3 coding sequence is TGTGCCAGCTCACCAGCGATACAGGGTTATGGGGCCAACGTCCTGACTTTC. The genes are TRBV18 and TRBJ2-6; TRBD1 might be the D (6 bases). V shed 2 bases and J shed 3 bases, with 14 bases lying between them. Germline loops: CDR1 KGHSH, CDR2 LQKENI. The CDR3 loop spans 17 amino acids.

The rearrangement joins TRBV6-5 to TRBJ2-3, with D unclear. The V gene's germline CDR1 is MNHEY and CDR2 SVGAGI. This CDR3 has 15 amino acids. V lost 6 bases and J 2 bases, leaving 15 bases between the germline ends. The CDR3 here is CASRTSGFLTDTQYF. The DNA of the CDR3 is TGTGCCAGCAGGACCTCCGGTTTTCTCACAGATACGCAGTATTTT.

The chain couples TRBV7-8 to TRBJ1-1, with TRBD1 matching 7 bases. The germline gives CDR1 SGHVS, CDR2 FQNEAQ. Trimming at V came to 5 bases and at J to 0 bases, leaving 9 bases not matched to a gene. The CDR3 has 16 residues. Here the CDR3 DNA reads TGTGCCAGCAGCAAATACAGGGGTTCAATGAACACTGAAGCTTTCTTT. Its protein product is CASSKYRGSMNTEAFF.

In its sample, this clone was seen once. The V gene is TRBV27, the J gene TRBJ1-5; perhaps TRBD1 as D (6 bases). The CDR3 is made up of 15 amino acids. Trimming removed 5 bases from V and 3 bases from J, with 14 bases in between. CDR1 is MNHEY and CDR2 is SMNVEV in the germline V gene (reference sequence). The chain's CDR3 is CASSVSTGPNQPQHF. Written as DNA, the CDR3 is TGTGCCAGCAGTGTAAGCACAGGGCCCAATCAGCCCCAGCATTTT.

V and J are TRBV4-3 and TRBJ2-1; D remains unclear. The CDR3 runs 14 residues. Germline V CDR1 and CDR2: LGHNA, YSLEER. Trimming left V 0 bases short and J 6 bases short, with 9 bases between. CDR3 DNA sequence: TGCGCCAGCAGCCAAGATCCCAGCGCCAATGAGCAGTTCTTC. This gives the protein CASSQDPSANEQFF.

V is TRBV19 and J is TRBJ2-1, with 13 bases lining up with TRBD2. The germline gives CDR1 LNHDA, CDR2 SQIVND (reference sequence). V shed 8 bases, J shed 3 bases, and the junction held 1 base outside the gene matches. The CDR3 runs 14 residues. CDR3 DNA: TGTGCCAGTGGACTAGCGGGAGTCTACAATGAGCAGTTCTTC. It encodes CASGLAGVYNEQFF.

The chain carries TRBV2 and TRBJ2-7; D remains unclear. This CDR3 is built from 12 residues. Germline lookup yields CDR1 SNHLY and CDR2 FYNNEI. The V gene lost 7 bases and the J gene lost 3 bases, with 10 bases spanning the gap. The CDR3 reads CASTVNYYEQYF. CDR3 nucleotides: TGTGCCAGCACTGTGAACTACTACGAGCAGTACTTC.

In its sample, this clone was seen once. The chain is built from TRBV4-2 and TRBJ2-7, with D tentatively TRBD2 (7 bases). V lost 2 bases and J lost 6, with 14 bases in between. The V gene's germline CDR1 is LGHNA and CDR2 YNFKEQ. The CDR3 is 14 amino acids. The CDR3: CASSQQRAGAEQYF. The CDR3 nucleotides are TGTGCCAGCAGCCAACAAAGGGCGGGGGCCGAGCAGTACTTC.

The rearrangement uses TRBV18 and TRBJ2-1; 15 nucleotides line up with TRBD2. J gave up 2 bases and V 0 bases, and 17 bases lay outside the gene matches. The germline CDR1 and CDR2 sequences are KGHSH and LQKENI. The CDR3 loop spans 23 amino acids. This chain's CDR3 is CASSPPRTGTGTSGRRTYNEQFF. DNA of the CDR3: TGTGCCAGCTCACCACCGAGGACAGGCACCGGGACTAGCGGGAGGAGGACCTACAATGAGCAGTTCTTC. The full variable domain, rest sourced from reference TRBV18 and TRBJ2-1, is NAGVMQNPRHLVRRRGQEARLRCSPMKGHSHVYWYRQLPEEGLKFMVYLQKENIIDESGMPKERFSAEFPKEGPSILRIQQVVRGDSAAYFCASSPPRTGTGTSGRRTYNEQFFGPGTRLTVL.

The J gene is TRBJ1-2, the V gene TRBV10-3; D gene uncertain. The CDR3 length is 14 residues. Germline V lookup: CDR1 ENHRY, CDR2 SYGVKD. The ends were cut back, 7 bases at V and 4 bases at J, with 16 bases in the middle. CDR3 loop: CAITDGRTGYGYTF. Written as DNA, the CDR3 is TGTGCCATCACAGACGGCCGAACTGGCTATGGCTACACCTTC.

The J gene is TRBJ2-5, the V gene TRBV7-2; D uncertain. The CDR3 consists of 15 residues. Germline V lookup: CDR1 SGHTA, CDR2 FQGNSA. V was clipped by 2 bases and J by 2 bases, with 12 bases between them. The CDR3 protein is CASSLIADLQETQYF. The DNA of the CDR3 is TGTGCCAGCAGCTTAATAGCAGATTTACAAGAGACCCAGTACTTC.